These T cell receptor beta chains were read from a single sample in a study of T cell changes during pregnancy in multiple sclerosis. Sequencing was performed with immunoSEQ multiplex PCR; in TCRdb, only in-frame clones are kept and a portion is missing. The repertoire holds 45,000 to 55,000 clones, with 92% as singletons. Source: CD4+ T cells from peripheral blood mononuclear cells, taken after pregnancy. These receptors came from a female donor in good health, enrolled as a control in a pregnancy study. Each CDR3 is given with its conserved first and last residue. D genes are given only for firm matches. Some rows have no size entry. The others give once, few or many, or a class for an expanded clone.

CASSAGQEPYGYTF	TGTGCCAGCAGCGCCGGACAGGAACCTTATGGCTACACCTTC	.	TRBV9	TRBJ1-2	TRBD1
CASSSGGGQETQYF	TGTGCCAGCAGCTCGGGAGGGGGGCAGGAGACCCAGTACTTC	.	TRBV5-4	TRBJ2-5	TRBD2
CASSLAGAVNTEAFF	TGTGCCAGCAGCTTAGCCGGCGCGGTGAACACTGAAGCTTTCTTT	.	TRBV7-2	TRBJ1-1	.
CASSEASDREQYF	TGTGCCAGCAGTGAAGCGAGTGATCGGGAGCAGTACTTC	.	TRBV6-1	TRBJ2-7	.
CASKGAGGQRTEAFF	TGTGCCAGTAAAGGGGCGGGGGGGCAGAGGACTGAAGCTTTCTTT	once	TRBV18	TRBJ1-1	.
CASMRLAGVLSGANVLTF	TGTGCCAGTATGCGACTAGCGGGGGTCCTCTCTGGGGCCAACGTCCTGACTTTC	.	TRBV19	TRBJ2-6	TRBD2
CASSAPRGTTGNTIYF	TGTGCCAGCAGCGCCCCGCGCGGGACCACTGGAAACACCATATATTTT	.	TRBV9	TRBJ1-3	.
CASSRQGLYGYTF	TGTGCCAGTAGTCGACAGGGTCTCTATGGCTACACCTTC	few	TRBV19	TRBJ1-2	TRBD1
CASSESAGRVEAFF	TGTGCCAGCAGTGAATCCGCAGGGAGGGTTGAAGCTTTCTTT	.	TRBV2	TRBJ1-1	.
CASSFRGQGLNQPQHF	TGTGCCAGCAGCTTCCGGGGACAGGGCCTCAATCAGCCCCAGCATTTT	.	TRBV5-4	TRBJ1-5	TRBD1
CASSLARQGYEKLFF	TGTGCCAGCAGCTTAGCCCGGCAGGGGTATGAAAAACTGTTTTTT	.	TRBV7-2	TRBJ1-4	.